This T cell receptor (beta chain) was documented in a study of T cell repertoires in cytomegalovirus infection. Background on the study: CMV epitopes in the study were HLA-C-restricted (recently identified) and HLA-B-restricted (well studied). CMV infection together with matching HLA type was indicated by public TCR beta signatures.

The study's findings and limits: Across the ex vivo response, the dominant clonotypes were HLA-C-restricted CMV-specific TCR beta clonotypes.

After removal of 6 bases from V and 2 bases from J, the junction contained 6 bases not matched to a gene. Per the germline V gene, CDR1 is MNHEY and CDR2 is SVGEGT. The CDR3 is 15 amino acids. This clonotype came up once. The target antigen is unknown. TCRdb called the reads again in MiXCR, with one record for every CDR3 protein. Counted here are 250,000 to 400,000 distinct CDR3 sequences, roughly 25% occurring once; the ten biggest clones make up about 14%. The input for sequencing was cultured PBMCs, taken from culture after CMV antigen stimulation. The TCR comes from a human donor in good health (CMV status not recorded). Some clones in this sample may be carry-over from other donors' samples. The V gene is TRBV6-2 or TRBV6-3, the J gene TRBJ1-5; 8 bases line up with TRBD1. CDR3 bases: TGTGCCAGCAGGGGGACAGGAGATCGCAATCAGCCCCAGCATTTT. Residues: CASRGTGDRNQPQHF.